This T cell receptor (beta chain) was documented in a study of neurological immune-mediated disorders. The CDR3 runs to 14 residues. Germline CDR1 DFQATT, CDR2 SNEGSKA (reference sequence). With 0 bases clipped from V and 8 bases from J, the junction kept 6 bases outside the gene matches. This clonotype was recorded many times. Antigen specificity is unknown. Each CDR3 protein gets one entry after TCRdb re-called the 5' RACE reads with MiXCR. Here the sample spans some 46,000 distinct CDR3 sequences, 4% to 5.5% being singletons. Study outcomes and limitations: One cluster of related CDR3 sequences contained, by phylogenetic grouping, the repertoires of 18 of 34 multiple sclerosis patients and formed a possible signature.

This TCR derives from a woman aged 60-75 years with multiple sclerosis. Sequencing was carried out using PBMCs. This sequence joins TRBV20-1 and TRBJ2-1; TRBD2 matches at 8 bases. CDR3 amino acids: CSARDGTRIYEQFF. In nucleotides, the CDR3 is TGCAGTGCTAGAGATGGGACTAGGATTTATGAGCAGTTCTTC.